This T cell receptor beta chain derives from a study of T cell repertoires in cytomegalovirus infection. Study details: Shared public TCR beta signatures pointed to both CMV infection and a matching HLA type.

The CDR3 runs to 16 residues. V lost 9 bases and J 0 bases, leaving 17 bases between the germline ends. Per the germline V gene, CDR1 is MDHEN and CDR2 is SYDVKM. Via MiXCR, TCRdb re-called the reads, giving one row per CDR3 protein. The repertoire holds some 320,000 distinct CDR3 sequences, with 9.5% as singletons. This clonotype was observed at least ten times. Its antigen is currently unknown. Findings and limits, study-wide: Summed frequency of shared TCR beta families picked out CMV carriers who also had the relevant HLA. Across the ex vivo response, the dominant clonotypes were HLA-C-restricted CMV-specific TCR beta clonotypes.

The receptor was derived from a human donor in good health (CMV status not recorded). Some clones in this sample may be carry-over from other donors' samples. What was sequenced was PBMCs. The chain employs TRBV28 and TRBJ1-4, with D unclear. CDR3 in DNA: TGTGCCAGGGGAAGAGGTGTTGGGGCAACTAATGAAAAACTGTTTTTT. Protein sequence: CARGRGVGATNEKLFF.